The 23 T cell receptor beta chains reported below all come from one sample, sequenced in a study of CD8 T cells in ankylosing spondylitis. TCRdb itself ran the 5' RACE reads through MiXCR, one entry per CDR3 protein. The table includes about 240,000 distinct CDR3 sequences, 8.6% detected once. Sequenced material: blood, either unsorted or a sorted T cell fraction (not recorded which). These receptors all stem from a male donor with ankylosing spondylitis or in good health (not recorded which).

This clonotype was seen repeatedly, ten times or more. The V gene is TRBV20-1, the J gene TRBJ1-4; D not certain. Germline V gene data show CDR1 as DFQATT and CDR2 as SNEGSKA (reference sequence). V gave up 6 bases and J gave up 0 bases, with 11 bases separating them. The CDR3 covers 14 residues. The chain's CDR3 is CSALDGTTNEKLFF. CDR3 nucleotide sequence: TGCAGTGCCCTGGACGGAACAACTAATGAAAAACTGTTTTTT.

This clonotype was seen at least ten times. The chain uses TRBV11-1 and TRBJ2-3; no clear D gene. Germline CDR1 and CDR2: SGHAT and FQDESV (reference sequence). CDR3 length: 14 residues. Trimming removed 1 base from V and 4 bases from J, with 9 bases in between. The DNA for the CDR3 is TGTGCCAGCAGCTTAGGCACGGGTTCAGATACGCAGTATTTT. Its translation: CASSLGTGSDTQYF.

This clonotype has ten or more counts. The chain has TRBV5-1 and TRBJ2-1; the match to TRBD1 covers 10 bases. The CDR3 covers 15 residues. Germline CDR1 reads SGHRS; CDR2 reads YFSETQ. Unmatched junction bases numbered 4, after V lost 1 base and J lost 6 bases. CDR3 nucleotides: TGCGCCAGCAGCTTGTTTGGGACAGGGGTCAATGAGCAGTTCTTC. Amino acid sequence: CASSLFGTGVNEQFF.

This clonotype was seen a few times. The V call is TRBV20-1, the J call TRBJ2-7, with 10 bases fitting TRBD1. Germline V gene data show CDR1 as DFQATT and CDR2 as SNEGSKA (reference sequence). This CDR3 is built from 15 residues. V shed 5 bases, J shed 2 bases, and the junction held 9 bases outside the gene matches. The CDR3 region is CSAASPGQGTYEQYF. The CDR3 DNA reads TGCAGTGCTGCCTCCCCGGGACAGGGGACCTACGAGCAGTACTTC.

This clonotype has a count of ten or more. J is TRBJ2-7 and V is TRBV2; TRBD1 might be the D (6 bases). The CDR3 totals 13 residues. CDR1 and CDR2 from the germline V gene are SNHLY and FYNNEI. Trimming shortened V by 5 bases and J by 3 bases, and 11 bases separated the two germline ends. In DNA, the CDR3 is TGTGCCAGCAGTCCCGACAGGAACTACGAGCAGTACTTC. Its protein is CASSPDRNYEQYF.

This clonotype has at least ten counts. V gene TRBV12-3 or TRBV12-4 combines with J gene TRBJ1-4; 10 positions match TRBD1. Trimming cost V 4 bases and J 8 bases; bases outside gene matches: 7. The CDR3 loop spans 15 amino acids. This chain's CDR3 is CASSSRQGAGEKLFF. CDR3 bases: TGTGCCAGCAGTTCCCGACAGGGGGCCGGAGAAAAACTGTTTTTT.

Many counts were recorded for this clonotype. The CDR3 nucleotides are TGTGCCAGTAGTATACGTGCGGCCTTCGGGAACACTGAAGCTTTCTTT. Its translation is CASSIRAAFGNTEAFF. The V call is TRBV19, the J call TRBJ1-1; D is unresolved. Germline assignment: CDR1 LNHDA and CDR2 SQIVND (reference sequence). This CDR3 is built from 16 residues. V dropped 2 bases and J dropped 1 base, with 14 bases sitting between them.

Here the CDR3 DNA reads TGTGCCAGCAGCCAAACGATCCCGGCGGGGGGTACGCAGTATTTT. As protein: CASSQTIPAGGTQYF. This sequence joins TRBV3-1 and TRBJ2-3; TRBD2 agrees at 8 bases. The V gene's germline CDR1 is LGHDT and CDR2 YNNKEL (reference sequence). Trimming took 2 bases from V and 8 from J; bases not matched to a gene: 9. The CDR3 totals 15 residues.

J is TRBJ1-2 and V is TRBV3-1; TRBD1 is a possible D gene (5 bases). Trimming stripped 2 bases from V and 6 bases from J, with 16 bases between. Per germline, CDR1 LGHDT and CDR2 YNNKEL (reference sequence). The CDR3 runs 15 residues. CDR3 loop: CASSQTGTQSNGYTF. Written as DNA, the CDR3 is TGTGCCAGCAGCCAAACCGGGACCCAGAGCAATGGCTACACCTTC.

This clonotype has at least ten counts. This sequence joins TRBV19 and TRBJ2-7; D possibly uses TRBD1 or TRBD2 (6 bases each). CDR1 is LNHDA and CDR2 is SQIVND in the germline V gene (reference sequence). Trimming cost V 4 bases and J 7 bases, with 14 bases left between them. This CDR3 region has 13 residues. CDR3 in DNA: TGTGCCAGTAGTAGCGGGACAACCCATGAGCAGTACTTC. This codes for CASSSGTTHEQYF. The full variable domain, its missing parts supplied by reference TRBV19 and TRBJ2-7, is DGGITQSPKYLFRKEGQNVTLSCEQNLNHDAMYWYRQDPGQGLRLIYYSQIVNDFQKGDIAEGYSVSREKKESFPLTVTSAQKNPTAFYLCASSSGTTHEQYFGPGTRLTVT.

This clonotype has a handful of counts. The chain links TRBV25-1 to TRBJ2-6; TRBD1 aligns across 10 bases. Germline lookup yields CDR1 MGHDK and CDR2 SYGVNS. V was clipped by 4 bases and J by 2 bases; unmatched bases: 11. CDR3 size: 19 residues. The CDR3 spells CASSATSGQGNTGANVLTF. The CDR3, as DNA: TGTGCCAGCAGTGCAACCTCGGGACAGGGGAATACTGGGGCCAACGTCCTGACTTTC.

Ten or more counts support this clonotype. The chain has TRBV5-1 and TRBJ2-3; D is unclear. Trimming removed 4 bases from V and 3 bases from J, with 15 bases in between. The CDR3 runs 15 residues. The germline CDR1 and CDR2 sequences are SGHRS and YFSETQ. As DNA, the CDR3 is TGCGCCAGCAGCCCGGACGCTACTGGGACAGATACGCAGTATTTT. The encoded protein is CASSPDATGTDTQYF.

In its sample, this clonotype was seen many times. The genes are TRBV5-6 and TRBJ2-3; 10 bases are a match to TRBD2. V shed 4 bases and J 4 bases; nucleotides not matched to a gene: 6. This CDR3 is 15 amino acids long. Germline V gene data show CDR1 as SGHDT and CDR2 as YYEEEE. In DNA, the CDR3 is TGTGCCAGCAGCAGAGCGGGAGGGCTCCCAGATACGCAGTATTTT. The encoded protein is CASSRAGGLPDTQYF.

This chain uses TRBV20-1 with TRBJ2-5; the D gene is possibly TRBD1 (6 bases). The CDR3 spans 13 residues. Trimming shortened V by 2 bases and J by 4 bases, and 11 bases separated the two germline ends. The germline CDR1 and CDR2 sequences are DFQATT and SNEGSKA (reference sequence). DNA for the CDR3: TGCAGTGCTAGATTACAGGGAAGAGAGACCCAGTACTTC. Translating it yields CSARLQGRETQYF.

This clonotype has a count of ten or more. The CDR3 loop reads CASSEYGRATDTQYF. CDR3 DNA: TGTGCCAGCAGTGAATACGGGAGGGCCACAGATACGCAGTATTTT. V usage is TRBV2 and J usage is TRBJ2-3, with 8 bases that match TRBD2. The ends lost 2 bases at V and 2 bases at J; junction bases unmatched: 3. The CDR3 covers 15 residues. Germline V gene lookup returns CDR1 SNHLY and CDR2 FYNNEI. The entire variable domain, with the rest obtained from reference TRBV2 and TRBJ2-3, is as follows: EPEVTQTPSHQVTQMGQEVILRCVPISNHLYFYWYRQILGQKVEFLVSFYNNEISEKSEIFDDQFSVERPDGSNFTLKIRSTKLEDSAMYFCASSEYGRATDTQYFGPGTRLTVL.

This clonotype was picked up many times. The rearrangement uses TRBV5-5 and TRBJ1-1; D unresolved. CDR1 is SGHKS, CDR2 YYEKEE, per germline (reference sequence). The germline V and J ends were trimmed by 6 bases and 2 bases, with 11 bases remaining between them. This CDR3 contains 13 residues. This CDR3 reads CASTAGENTEAFF. CDR3 bases: TGTGCCAGCACTGCTGGGGAAAACACTGAAGCTTTCTTT.

Ten or more counts support this clonotype. The chain combines TRBV25-1 with TRBJ2-6; D might be TRBD1 or TRBD2, each matching 5 bases. V shed 7 bases and J shed 4 bases, with 14 bases lying between them. CDR1 is MGHDK and CDR2 is SYGVNS in the germline V gene. The CDR3 runs 15 residues. DNA for the CDR3: TGTGCCAGCAAATTCGAGGGGTCCGGGGCCAACGTCCTGACTTTC. Residues: CASKFEGSGANVLTF.

This clonotype was seen many times. V is TRBV5-1 and J is TRBJ2-5; D possibly corresponds to TRBD2 (5 bases). V lost 4 bases, J lost 5 bases, and 24 bases lay in between. Germline V gives CDR1 SGHRS, CDR2 YFSETQ. The CDR3 runs 17 residues. DNA for the CDR3: TGCGCCAGCAGCCCTAGAGGGAGCCGATACTCCGAGGAGACCCAGTACTTC. Translation: CASSPRGSRYSEETQYF. The full variable domain, its missing parts supplied by reference TRBV5-1 and TRBJ2-5, is KAGVTQTPRYLIKTRGQQVTLSCSPISGHRSVSWYQQTPGQGLQFLFEYFSETQRNKGNFPGRFSGRQFSNSRSEMNVSTLELGDSALYLCASSPRGSRYSEETQYFGPGTRLLVL.

The gene calls are TRBV7-2 and TRBJ1-5, with D possibly TRBD1 on 6 matching bases. This CDR3 is built from 17 residues. Between the trimmed V and J ends, which lost 5 bases and 7 bases, there was a span of 24 bases. CDR1 is SGHTA and CDR2 is FQGNSA in the germline V gene. CDR3 loop: CASSPGSGGGIWQPQHF. The CDR3 DNA follows: TGTGCCAGCAGCCCCGGTAGTGGGGGCGGGATCTGGCAGCCCCAGCATTTT.

The V and J genes are TRBV14 and TRBJ2-7; TRBD2 might be the D (6 bases). V lost 5 bases and J lost 4, with 15 bases in between. CDR1 SGHDN and CDR2 FVKESK come from the germline V gene. CDR3 size: 14 residues. For the CDR3, the DNA is TGTGCCAGCAGCGCGGGACTGTTACTTTACGAGCAGTACTTC. Its translation: CASSAGLLLYEQYF.

The V and J genes are TRBV12-3 or TRBV12-4 and TRBJ1-5; D is ambiguous. The CDR3 totals 13 residues. Trimming took off 6 bases at V and 4 bases at J, with 10 bases between the two ends. Here the CDR3 DNA reads TGTGCCAGCAGCCCGAACGGGAATCAGCCCCAGCATTTT. This gives the protein CASSPNGNQPQHF.

A note on this clonotype: It may be a read error: a sequence one base away is much more abundant. The conserved closing phenylalanine or tryptophan is absent in this CDR3, likely reflecting a read error. The J gene is TRBJ1-3, the V gene TRBV6-1; D is perhaps TRBD1 (5 bases). Germline loops: CDR1 MNHNS, CDR2 SASEGT. V gave up 5 bases and J gave up 7 bases, with 15 bases separating them. The CDR3 consists of 14 residues. CDR3 sequence: CASSKDTPGNTIYC. The CDR3 nucleotides are TGTGCCAGCAGTAAGGACACTCCAGGGAACACCATATATTGT.

This clonotype occurred many times. The chain uses TRBV5-1 and TRBJ2-2; D may be TRBD1 (6 bases). This CDR3 has 15 amino acids. With 2 bases removed from V and 0 bases from J, the gap between germline ends came to 8 bases. Per the germline V gene, CDR1 is SGHRS and CDR2 is YFSETQ. In DNA form, the CDR3 reads TGCGCCAGCAGCTTCCGGACAGCGAACACCGGGGAGCTGTTTTTT. This translates into CASSFRTANTGELFF. Based on the CDR3 plus reference TRBV5-1 and TRBJ2-2, the full variable domain is KAGVTQTPRYLIKTRGQQVTLSCSPISGHRSVSWYQQTPGQGLQFLFEYFSETQRNKGNFPGRFSGRQFSNSRSEMNVSTLELGDSALYLCASSFRTANTGELFFGEGSRLTVL.